This entry lists 21 T cell receptor beta chains sequenced from one sample in a study of siplizumab effects on memory and regulatory T cells. Using immunoSEQ multiplex PCR, the repertoire was profiled, and TCRdb retains in-frame clones only, with some absent. The table has more than 95,000 clones, roughly 92% seen once. The source material was Tregs sorted from blood. Source of these receptors: a human donor in good health.

The rearrangement joins TRBV30 to TRBJ1-2, with D possibly TRBD1 on 5 matching bases. CDR1 is GTSNPN, CDR2 SVGIG, per germline (reference sequence). Trimming shortened V by 2 bases and J by 3 bases, and 7 bases separated the two germline ends. The CDR3 length is 12 residues. The CDR3 protein is CAWSLGDYGYTF. The CDR3 bases are TGTGCCTGGAGTTTGGGGGACTATGGCTACACCTTC.

This chain uses TRBV5-1 with TRBJ2-3, with D tentatively TRBD1 or TRBD2 (6 bases each). Germline V gives CDR1 SGHRS, CDR2 YFSETQ. V gave up 0 bases and J gave up 0 bases, with 11 bases separating them. The CDR3 covers 16 residues. DNA for the CDR3: TGCGCCAGCAGCTTGGCAAGGGGGGCTAGCACAGATACGCAGTATTTT. It translates to CASSLARGASTDTQYF.

The J gene is TRBJ1-2, the V gene TRBV9, with 7 bases lining up with TRBD1. After removal of 2 bases from V and 5 bases from J, the junction contained 3 bases not matched to a gene. The germline gives CDR1 SGDLS, CDR2 YYNGEE. This CDR3 comprises 13 residues. Written as DNA, the CDR3 is TGTGCCAGCAGCGTGGGACAGAATTATGGCTACACCTTC. Amino acid sequence: CASSVGQNYGYTF.

The rearrangement links TRBV7-3 to TRBJ1-1, with a possible D match to TRBD1 (6 bases). V shed 2 bases and J shed 12 bases, with 19 bases lying between them. Germline assignment: CDR1 SGHTA and CDR2 FQGTGA. This CDR3 has 14 amino acids. The DNA of the CDR3 is TGTGCCAGCAGCTTATCCTCTTATCAGGGGAACACTTTCTTT. Its protein is CASSLSSYQGNTFF.

The chain uses TRBV6-1 and TRBJ1-1; no firm D call. Germline CDR1 reads MNHNS; CDR2 reads SASEGT. CDR3 length: 13 residues. Trimming removed 2 bases at V and 10 bases at J, with 14 bases between. The CDR3 DNA reads TGTGCCAGCAGTGAAAGATCGGCCGATCGAGCTTTCTTT. It encodes CASSERSADRAFF.

The V call is TRBV10-1, the J call TRBJ2-2; D gene unclear. The germline V gene encodes CDR1 WNHNN and CDR2 SYGVQD (reference sequence). CDR3 length: 13 amino acids. Trimming removed 9 bases at V and 6 bases at J, with 14 bases between. CDR3 amino acids: CARTTRRPGELFF. As DNA, the CDR3 is TGCGCCAGGACCACACGGCGTCCCGGGGAGCTGTTTTTT.

Only a few counts were recorded for this clone. The CDR3 protein is CATSGRNSPLHF. As DNA, the CDR3 is TGTGCCACCTCGGGTCGAAATTCACCCCTCCACTTT. J is TRBJ1-6 and V is TRBV6-1; D not resolved. CDR1 MNHNS and CDR2 SASEGT come from the germline V gene. The V and J ends lost 10 bases and 7 bases respectively, with 11 bases between them. This CDR3 is 12 amino acids long.

CDR3 sequence: CASSSLTEFSYNEQFF. CDR3 nucleotides: TGTGCCAGTAGTAGTTTGACAGAGTTCTCCTACAATGAGCAGTTCTTC. The J gene is TRBJ2-1, the V gene TRBV19, with D maybe TRBD1 (5 bases). The germline V and J ends were trimmed by 4 bases and 0 bases, with 13 bases remaining between them. The germline CDR1 and CDR2 sequences are LNHDA and SQIVND (reference sequence). There are 16 residues in the CDR3. The whole variable domain, remainder taken from reference TRBV19 and TRBJ2-1, is DGGITQSPKYLFRKEGQNVTLSCEQNLNHDAMYWYRQDPGQGLRLIYYSQIVNDFQKGDIAEGYSVSREKKESFPLTVTSAQKNPTAFYLCASSSLTEFSYNEQFFGPGTRLTVL.

This chain joins TRBV10-3 and TRBJ1-1; a weak D match, TRBD1 (5 bases). This CDR3 has 14 residues. Germline V gene lookup returns CDR1 ENHRY and CDR2 SYGVKD. The germline V and J ends were trimmed by 7 bases and 2 bases, with 14 bases remaining between them. CDR3 sequence reads: CAINLGGLNTEAFF. The DNA of the CDR3 is TGTGCCATCAACCTCGGGGGACTCAACACTGAAGCTTTCTTT.

The V and J genes are TRBV19 and TRBJ2-3, with 13 bases fitting TRBD2. This CDR3 is built from 16 residues. Germline loops: CDR1 LNHDA, CDR2 SQIVND (reference sequence). Trimming at V came to 6 bases and at J to 4 bases, leaving 7 bases not matched to a gene. The CDR3 coding sequence is TGTGCCAGTAGCCGACTAGCGGGAGGTGTGGCAGATACGCAGTATTTT. Its translation: CASSRLAGGVADTQYF.

This clone has just one count. This chain links TRBV7-3 with TRBJ2-1; 15 bases agree with TRBD2. The V gene end was trimmed by 5 bases and the J gene end by 9 bases; junction bases not matched to a gene: 14. The CDR3 is made up of 18 amino acids. Germline CDR1 is SGHTA and CDR2 is FQGTGA. CDR3: CASSPLGLAGGPRGEQFF. The CDR3 region has the DNA TGTGCCAGCAGCCCCCTCGGACTAGCGGGAGGGCCGCGGGGTGAGCAGTTCTTC.

CDR3: CSAIEGLGYTF. The CDR3 nucleotides are TGCAGTGCTATCGAAGGGCTTGGCTACACCTTC. This chain links TRBV20-1 with TRBJ1-2; no clear D gene. This CDR3 is built from 11 residues. Trimming removed 4 bases from V and 7 bases from J, with 10 bases in between. Germline loops: CDR1 DFQATT, CDR2 SNEGSKA (reference sequence).

This clone was recorded only once. The chain couples TRBV2 to TRBJ1-2, with 9 bases that match TRBD1. Germline CDR1 reads SNHLY; CDR2 reads FYNNEI. The CDR3 consists of 12 residues. V lost 7 bases, J lost 6 bases, and 3 bases stayed unmatched. This chain's CDR3 is CASTRDRDGYTF. The CDR3 DNA follows: TGTGCCAGCACTAGGGACAGGGATGGCTACACCTTC.

The chain couples TRBV4-1 to TRBJ1-5, with D perhaps matching TRBD1 (5 bases). V lost 1 base, J lost 0 bases, and 22 bases lay in between. The CDR3 consists of 20 residues. From germline, CDR1 is MGHRA and CDR2 YSYEKL. CDR3 sequence reads: CASSQVFGWGVQYSNQPQHF. Here the CDR3 DNA reads TGCGCCAGCAGCCAAGTATTCGGGTGGGGGGTACAATATAGCAATCAGCCCCAGCATTTT.

The table lists this clone with a count of one. The chain uses TRBV5-1 and TRBJ2-2, with 8 bases that match TRBD2. The CDR3 length is 13 residues. Germline V gives CDR1 SGHRS, CDR2 YFSETQ. With 7 bases clipped from V and 4 bases from J, the junction kept 3 bases outside the gene matches. This chain's CDR3 is CASREGPTGELFF. Written as DNA, the CDR3 is TGCGCCAGCCGGGAGGGCCCCACCGGGGAGCTGTTTTTT. The full variable domain, in which reference TRBV5-1 and TRBJ2-2 provide the parts outside the CDR3, is KAGVTQTPRYLIKTRGQQVTLSCSPISGHRSVSWYQQTPGQGLQFLFEYFSETQRNKGNFPGRFSGRQFSNSRSEMNVSTLELGDSALYLCASREGPTGELFFGEGSRLTVL.

This chain joins TRBV18 and TRBJ2-5, with TRBD2 identical over 10 bases. This CDR3 spans 16 amino acids. V lost 4 bases, J lost 5 bases, and 10 bases stayed unmatched. Germline CDR1 is KGHSH and CDR2 is LQKENI. The CDR3 sequence: CASSRFLAGVVETQYF. CDR3 in DNA: TGTGCCAGCTCACGGTTCCTAGCGGGAGTGGTGGAGACCCAGTACTTC.

V is TRBV11-2 and J is TRBJ2-2; the D is unclear. V was pared by 2 bases and J by 0 bases, with 13 bases between. The CDR3 is 17 amino acids. Germline V CDR1 and CDR2: SGHAT, FQNNGV. CDR3 loop: CASSLHPGPPNTGELFF. The CDR3 DNA reads TGTGCCAGCAGCTTACACCCCGGCCCACCGAACACCGGGGAGCTGTTTTTT.

V and J are TRBV14 and TRBJ1-1; tentative D call: TRBD1 (5 bases). There are 16 residues in the CDR3. V was trimmed by 4 bases and J by 5 bases, leaving 20 bases between them. Germline V gene data show CDR1 as SGHDN and CDR2 as FVKESK. The CDR3 region is CASSPLLGVGGTEAFF. In nucleotides, the CDR3 is TGTGCCAGCAGCCCACTGCTAGGGGTGGGAGGAACTGAAGCTTTCTTT.

In DNA form, the CDR3 reads TGCGCCAGCAGCTTGTTCGTGGGGACCGGGGAGCTGTTTTTT. The encoded protein is CASSLFVGTGELFF. The chain links TRBV5-1 to TRBJ2-2; no definite D call. V was trimmed by 1 base and J by 5 bases, leaving 9 bases between them. Germline values: CDR1 SGHRS, CDR2 YFSETQ. The CDR3 extends over 14 amino acids.

This chain uses TRBV27 with TRBJ1-1; D uncertain. The CDR3 has 15 residues. Germline V gene lookup returns CDR1 MNHEY and CDR2 SMNVEV (reference sequence). Trimming took 4 bases from V and 4 from J, leaving 16 bases between them. The CDR3 coding sequence is TGTGCCAGCAGTTCTCGGGGTCACCAGTTCACTGAAGCTTTCTTT. It codes for CASSSRGHQFTEAFF.

The V call is TRBV27, the J call TRBJ2-7; D unresolved. Germline-derived CDR1 and CDR2 are MNHEY and SMNVEV (reference sequence). The V gene lost 5 bases and the J gene lost 1 base, with 9 bases spanning the gap. This CDR3 is 13 amino acids long. The chain's CDR3 is CASSPETSYEQYF. The CDR3 DNA follows: TGTGCCAGCAGTCCTGAGACGTCCTACGAGCAGTACTTC.